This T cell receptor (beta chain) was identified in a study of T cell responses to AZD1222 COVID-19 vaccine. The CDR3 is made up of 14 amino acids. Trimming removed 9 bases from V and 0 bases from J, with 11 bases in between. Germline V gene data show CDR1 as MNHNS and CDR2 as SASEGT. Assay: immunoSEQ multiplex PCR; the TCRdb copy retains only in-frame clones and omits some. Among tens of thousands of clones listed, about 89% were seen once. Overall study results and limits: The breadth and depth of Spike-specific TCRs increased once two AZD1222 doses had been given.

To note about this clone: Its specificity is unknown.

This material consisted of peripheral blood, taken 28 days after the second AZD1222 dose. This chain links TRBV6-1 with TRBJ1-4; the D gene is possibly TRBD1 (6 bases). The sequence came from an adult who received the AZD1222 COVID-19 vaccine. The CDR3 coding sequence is TGTGCCAGTACAGGGAAAGCAACTAATGAAAAACTGTTTTTT. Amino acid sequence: CASTGKATNEKLFF.